This T cell receptor (beta chain) derives from a study of shared clonotypes between healthy human individuals (dated by TCRdb to between 2020 and 2021). Context from the whole study: A couple of women and a few men aged 18 to 49 years were included in the cohort. For each donor, three plates each were used for CD4 naive and CD4 memory, two plates were used for CD8 naive, and one plate was used for CD8 memory. To estimate repertoire size and how much clonotype sharing occurs between individuals, the study deeply sequenced the blood TCR repertoires of 5 or 6 healthy adults. To increase sequencing depth and limit assay-specific biases, TCR repertoire library preparation and sequencing were carried out by different laboratories using diverse techniques. Each donor's leukapheresis produced roughly between about 0.9 and 9.5 billion PBMCs.

As to this clone: This clone's antigen is unknown. No base quality values were provided; no much bigger clone lies one nucleotide off.

Paper-wide results and their limitations: Sharing across a few donors was observed for around 5% of naive CD4, under 4% of naive CD8, 2% to 2.5% of memory CD4, and around 0.4% of memory CD8 clonotypes. Naive subsets generally had larger estimated clonotype richness than memory subsets did. Only blood was sampled, and tissue TCR repertoires likely differ from those in blood. Even with the large sequencing depth, rarefaction of the sorted-subset datasets indicated that sequencing was incomplete. Higher generation probabilities were observed for clonotypes shared by all four sorted-subset donors than for non-shared clonotypes. Pairwise subsampling led to the expectation that sequencing depth would affect the degree of clonotype sharing among donors. The small number of donors limited the genetic and exposure-history diversity represented.

Measured from the cysteine to the phenylalanine, the CDR3 is 15 residues long. The CDR3 DNA has 45 bases and is translated from base 1. Ends trimmed: V by 4 bases, J by 0 bases; bases unmatched to a gene: 6. Looking up the germline V gene (reference sequence) yields CDR1 GTSNPN and CDR2 SVGIG. The donors were healthy, HIV-negative adults who had no recently reported acute infections or vaccinations. All donors were Caucasian adults living in Nashville, Tennessee, USA. CD4+ T cells were enriched by magnetic negative selection; naive cells were then positively selected on CD45RA, and the negative fraction formed the memory subset. Blood was obtained by leukapheresis, after which PBMCs were separated by Ficoll-Histopaque density gradient centrifugation and cryopreserved in liquid nitrogen vapor phase. Analytical flow cytometry was used to check the purity and quantity of every magnetically sorted T cell population. From each sorted fraction, genomic DNA was isolated and quantified by UV absorbance on a Nanodrop 2000c.

TCR CDR3 regions were amplified from genomic DNA by multiplex PCR using the deep immunoSEQ assay. Genomic DNA extracted from each cell subset was distributed evenly over all wells of several immunoSEQ 96-well plates, and each plate served as one replicate. For sorted subsets, each replicate PCR was loaded with approximately 0.2 ug genomic DNA, equivalent to about 33,000 T cell genomes. Purified libraries were quantified with a Qubit 3.0 fluorometer, sized on a Bioanalyzer 2100, and re-quantified with the KAPA Library Quantification kit. Each immunoSEQ 96-well plate was sequenced on its own single-read 150-cycle Illumina NextSeq 550 flow cell. The source study handled its data this way. Because the immunoSEQ output included only junctional sequences and no quality scores, the filtering could not be the same as the filtering used for full-length reads. Sequences were annotated with PyIR, a Python wrapper for IgBLAST v1.9, and V/J genes and CDR3 were assigned using IMGT germline references. Reads with weak V/J assignments (E-value above 1e-6), missing CDR3, stop codons, out-of-frame junctions, or ambiguous translated residues were removed. A V3J clonotype was defined by an identical inferred V gene, J gene, and CDR3 amino acid sequence. The percentage overlap between two repertoires was calculated by dividing the number of shared unique clonotypes by the size of the smaller repertoire. Richness of each repertoire was evaluated using RTK rarefaction, the Chao1 estimator, and Recon v2.1 estimates of unobserved clonotypes. Generation probabilities for all TCRbeta clonotypes obtained by the gDNA method from several donors were computed using OLGA. Drawn from immuneACCESS, this table holds only the in-frame rearrangements with V and J called that TCRdb kept. Clones are partly lost; checked studies trace under half to an unresolved V gene and leave the rest unexplained. V, J and clone size derive from that table, while D and trimming were established from the DNA sequence. Recorded for this sample are roughly 1 million clones; about 75% of them occurred a single time. The ten largest clones take up 1.4% to 1.5% of the sample.

This TCR was recovered from a man between 18 and 35 years old in good health. The chain is made from TRBV30 and TRBJ2-3, and TRBD2 matches 8 of the central bases. The source material was memory CD4+ T cells sorted from blood. The cell subset or site label corresponds to: CD45RA-negative fraction. The sequenced DNA is TGTGCCTGGACTAGCGGGTCCGTGAGCACAGATACGCAGTATTTT. Translated, this gives CAWTSGSVSTDTQYF.